What follows are 17 T cell receptor beta chains derived from one specimen sequenced in a study of PD-L1 blockade in urothelial cancer. Only in-frame clones appear in the TCRdb table, and some are missing; sequencing was by immunoSEQ multiplex PCR. The sample contains 50,000 or so clones, roughly 86% of which appear only once. The sequencing here drew on PBMCs, taken around atezolizumab (anti-PD-L1) treatment. The receptors derive from a man aged 55-75 years with urothelial cancer.

The gene calls are TRBV2 and TRBJ2-7, with D possibly matching TRBD2 (6 bases). The CDR3 spans 16 residues. Trimming took 7 bases from V and 7 from J, leaving 26 bases between them. The germline CDR1 and CDR2 sequences are SNHLY and FYNNEI. In DNA form, the CDR3 reads TGTGCCAGCACCCGCCCGGGGGTTATAGTGGATCAGGAGCAGTACTTC. This sequence encodes CASTRPGVIVDQEQYF.

Only one count was recorded for this clone. The chain employs TRBV7-3 and TRBJ1-1; D remains unclear. With 1 base removed from V and 1 base from J, the gap between germline ends came to 4 bases. The CDR3 is made up of 13 amino acids. CDR1 SGHTA and CDR2 FQGTGA come from the germline V gene. The CDR3 sequence: CASSLRRNTEAFF. The CDR3 DNA reads as TGTGCCAGCAGCTTAAGGAGGAACACTGAAGCTTTCTTT. Drawing the rest from reference TRBV7-3 and TRBJ1-1, the complete variable domain is GAGVSQTPSNKVTEKGKYVELRCDPISGHTALYWYRQSLGQGPEFLIYFQGTGAADDSGLPNDRFFAVRPEGSVSTLKIQRTERGDSAVYLCASSLRRNTEAFFGQGTRLTVV.

The rearrangement joins TRBV19 to TRBJ1-1; D unclear. The germline gives CDR1 LNHDA, CDR2 SQIVND (reference sequence). This CDR3 has 16 amino acids. The V gene lost 4 bases and the J gene lost 2 bases, with 17 bases spanning the gap. CDR3 sequence: CASSKLANLPNTEAFF. In DNA form, the CDR3 reads TGTGCCAGTAGTAAATTGGCAAACCTTCCTAACACTGAAGCTTTCTTT. The full variable domain, with the rest looked up from reference TRBV19 and TRBJ1-1, is DGGITQSPKYLFRKEGQNVTLSCEQNLNHDAMYWYRQDPGQGLRLIYYSQIVNDFQKGDIAEGYSVSREKKESFPLTVTSAQKNPTAFYLCASSKLANLPNTEAFFGQGTRLTVV.

The rearrangement joins TRBV2 to TRBJ2-7; perhaps TRBD1 as D (6 bases). Trimming cost V 6 bases and J 1 base, with 13 bases left between them. This CDR3 is built from 14 residues. Germline CDR1 and CDR2: SNHLY and FYNNEI. This CDR3 reads CASRTFGQSYEQYF. In DNA, the CDR3 is TGTGCCAGCAGGACTTTCGGACAGTCCTACGAGCAGTACTTC.

V and J are TRBV5-1 and TRBJ1-1, with D possibly being TRBD1 (6 bases). The V end was cut by 0 bases, the J end by 5 bases, with 14 bases between. In germline, CDR1 is SGHRS, CDR2 YFSETQ. The CDR3 contains 15 residues. In nucleotides, the CDR3 is TGCGCCAGCAGCTTGGTGGGGGCTGGTATTACTGAAGCTTTCTTT. This translates into CASSLVGAGITEAFF.

This clone has only a few counts. V and J are TRBV4-1 and TRBJ2-1; D not certain. The CDR3 spans 15 residues. The V gene lost 0 bases and the J gene lost 8 bases, with 14 bases spanning the gap. Germline loops: CDR1 MGHRA, CDR2 YSYEKL. DNA of the CDR3: TGCGCCAGCAGCCAAGACCCACCGGGTCTCTATGAGCAGTTCTTC. Its translation is CASSQDPPGLYEQFF.

The chain employs TRBV28 and TRBJ2-3; the match to TRBD2 covers 10 bases. The CDR3 consists of 15 residues. Trimming removed 2 bases from V and 6 bases from J; junction bases left unmatched: 5. CDR1 MDHEN and CDR2 SYDVKM come from the germline V gene. The CDR3 is CASSLGLAGEDTQYF. As DNA, the CDR3 is TGTGCCAGCAGTTTAGGGCTAGCGGGAGAGGATACGCAGTATTTT.

The chain has TRBV9 and TRBJ2-2; D not certain. Germline loops: CDR1 SGDLS, CDR2 YYNGEE. Trimming cost V 3 bases and J 2 bases, with 14 bases left between them. CDR3 size: 16 residues. The CDR3, as DNA: TGTGCCAGCAGCGCTAGTCCGGTAACCAACACCGGGGAGCTGTTTTTT. It specifies CASSASPVTNTGELFF.

The J gene is TRBJ2-1, the V gene TRBV15; 15 bases line up with TRBD2. Per the germline V gene, CDR1 is LNHNV and CDR2 is YYDKDF (reference sequence). This CDR3 has 18 residues. The V gene end was trimmed by 5 bases and the J gene end by 10 bases; junction bases not matched to a gene: 15. The CDR3 here is CATSSPRGGLAGGTEQFF. For the CDR3, the DNA is TGTGCCACCAGCTCGCCCCGGGGGGGACTAGCGGGGGGTACAGAGCAGTTCTTC.

In DNA, the CDR3 is TGTGCCAGCAAAGGGGGCGGTCAGCCCCAGCATTTT. Translation gives CASKGGGQPQHF. The genes are TRBV28 and TRBJ1-5, with TRBD1 matching 7 bases. Germline CDR1 and CDR2: MDHEN and SYDVKM. The CDR3 is 12 amino acids. Trimming cost V 7 bases and J 6 bases; bases outside gene matches: 3.

J is TRBJ1-2 and V is TRBV29-1; a weak D match, TRBD1 (5 bases). V dropped 2 bases and J dropped 6 bases, with 10 bases sitting between them. The CDR3 has 12 residues. Germline CDR1 and CDR2: SQVTM and ANQGSEA. CDR3 protein: CSVEFTGNGYTF. CDR3 DNA sequence: TGCAGCGTTGAATTCACAGGCAATGGCTACACCTTC.

The rearrangement links TRBV15 to TRBJ2-7, with D possibly TRBD1 on 6 matching bases. Germline V gene sequence: CDR1 LNHNV, CDR2 YYDKDF (reference sequence). This CDR3 is 12 amino acids long. Deletions cut 8 bases from V and 0 bases from J, with 8 bases between. In nucleotides, the CDR3 is TGTGCCACCGGGGACAACTCCTACGAGCAGTACTTC. Encoded protein: CATGDNSYEQYF.

The rearrangement links TRBV29-1 to TRBJ2-7; 8 nucleotides align to TRBD2. Per the germline V gene, CDR1 is SQVTM and CDR2 is ANQGSEA. J lost 0 bases, V lost 8 bases, and 18 bases had no gene match. The CDR3 length is 17 residues. The CDR3 loop is CSTWGGPSGGLSYEQYF. The CDR3 coding sequence is TGCAGCACCTGGGGCGGTCCCAGCGGGGGACTCTCCTACGAGCAGTACTTC.

The V and J genes are TRBV2 and TRBJ1-2; TRBD1 agrees at 10 bases. In germline, CDR1 is SNHLY, CDR2 FYNNEI. This CDR3 contains 15 residues. V trimming: 7 bases; J trimming: 5 bases; junction bases outside the gene matches: 10. The CDR3 region is CASTSRQGARYGYTF. The CDR3 DNA reads as TGTGCCAGCACTAGTAGACAGGGGGCAAGGTATGGCTACACCTTC.

DNA for the CDR3: TGTGCCAGCGAGGCAGCATTGAAATATGGCTACACCTTC. This translates into CASEAALKYGYTF. The genes are TRBV2 and TRBJ1-2; D gene uncertain. Germline V gene sequence: CDR1 SNHLY, CDR2 FYNNEI. V gave up 8 bases and J gave up 5 bases, with 15 bases separating them. The CDR3 consists of 13 residues.

The sample holds one count of this clone. The chain has TRBV7-2 and TRBJ1-2; 7 nucleotides align to TRBD1. CDR1 is SGHTA, CDR2 FQGNSA, per germline. CDR3 size: 13 residues. V shed 6 bases and J 8 bases; nucleotides not matched to a gene: 9. Here the CDR3 reads CASRQQGSDGYTF. DNA of the CDR3: TGTGCCAGCAGGCAACAGGGGTCGGACGGCTACACCTTC.

This chain connects TRBV10-3 to TRBJ1-4, with D possibly matching TRBD1 (6 bases). There are 15 residues in the CDR3. The germline V gene has CDR1 ENHRY and CDR2 SYGVKD. V lost 0 bases and J lost 8, with 13 bases in between. Here the CDR3 reads CAISESGGAEEKLFF. CDR3 DNA: TGTGCCATCAGTGAGTCTGGGGGGGCCGAGGAAAAACTGTTTTTT.